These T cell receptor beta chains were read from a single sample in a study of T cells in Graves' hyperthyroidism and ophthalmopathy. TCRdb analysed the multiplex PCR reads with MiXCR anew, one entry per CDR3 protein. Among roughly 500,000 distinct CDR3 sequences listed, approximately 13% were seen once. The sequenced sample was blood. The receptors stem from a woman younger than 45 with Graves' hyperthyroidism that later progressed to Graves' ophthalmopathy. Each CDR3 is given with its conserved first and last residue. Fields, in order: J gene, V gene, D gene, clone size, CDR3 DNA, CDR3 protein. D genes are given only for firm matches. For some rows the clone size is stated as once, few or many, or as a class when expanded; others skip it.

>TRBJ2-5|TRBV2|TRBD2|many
TGTGCCAGCAGCGAGGGACTAGCGGAGACCCAGTACTTC
CASSEGLAETQYF
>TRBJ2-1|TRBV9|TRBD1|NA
TGTGCCAGCAGCGTAGAGACAGGGGGCATGAATGAGCAGTTCTTC
CASSVETGGMNEQFF
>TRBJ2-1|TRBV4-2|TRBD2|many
TGTGCCAGCAGCCATGAAGGACTAGCTCGAGATGAGCAGTTCTTC
CASSHEGLARDEQFF
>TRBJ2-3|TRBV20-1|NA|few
TGCAGTGCTGCACAACCGGGGCCTGATACGCAGTATTTT
CSAAQPGPDTQYF
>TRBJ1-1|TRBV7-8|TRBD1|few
TGTGCCAGCAGCCGACCCGGGAGAGGGGGCGTAGAGGACACTGAAGCTTTCTTT
CASSRPGRGGVEDTEAFF
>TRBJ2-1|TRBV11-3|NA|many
TGTGCCAGCAGCTTTACTAGGGGCTCCTACAATGAGCAGTTCTTC
CASSFTRGSYNEQFF
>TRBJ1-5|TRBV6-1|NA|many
TGTGCCAGCAGTGCCGGGGGAGGACAGCCCCAGCATTTT
CASSAGGGQPQHF
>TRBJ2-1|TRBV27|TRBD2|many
TGTGCCAGCAGACCAATCCTAGCGGGAGAGGGCAATGAGCAGTTCTTC
CASRPILAGEGNEQFF
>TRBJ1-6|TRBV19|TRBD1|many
TGTGCCAGTAATGACAGGGAGAATTCACCCCTCCACTTT
CASNDRENSPLHF
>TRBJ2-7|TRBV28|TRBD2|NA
TGTGCCAGCAGTCGACTAGCGGGAGGGCTTACCTACGAGCAGTACTTC
CASSRLAGGLTYEQYF
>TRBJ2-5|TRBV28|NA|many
TGTGCCAGCAGTTCCCAGGGGGGTATGTACTTC
CASSSQGGMYF
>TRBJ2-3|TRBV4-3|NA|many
TGCGCCAGCAGCCAAAACCGCCCAGATACGCAGTATTTT
CASSQNRPDTQYF
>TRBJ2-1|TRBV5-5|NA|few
TGTGCCAGCAGCTTGGATGGCAGGGTGGGCAATGAGCAGTTCTTC
CASSLDGRVGNEQFF
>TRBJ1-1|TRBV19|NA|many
TGTGCCAGTAGTATCGGGGGAACGGCCACTGAAGCTTTCTTT
CASSIGGTATEAFF
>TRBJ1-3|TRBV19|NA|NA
TGTGCCACCCGGCGTTTTAGTCGAAACACCATATATTTT
CATRRFSRNTIYF
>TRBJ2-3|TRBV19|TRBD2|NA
TGTGCCAGTAGTATAGACCCCCGGGCTAGCGGGAGGTCAGATACGCAGTATTTT
CASSIDPRASGRSDTQYF